This is a list of T cell receptor beta chains from one sample in a study of technical replicates of blood from a handful of donors. Sequencing was performed with immunoSEQ multiplex PCR; in TCRdb, only in-frame clones are kept and a portion is missing. The sample has roughly 92,000 clones, approximately 96% seen once. The sequencing sample was made of T cells isolated from PBMCs. These TCRs come from a human donor in good health. The CDR3 runs from the conserved cysteine through the conserved F or W. The order of the fields is V gene, clone size, J gene, CDR3 protein. Clone size, where shown, is once, few, many, or a class for clones that have expanded.

v_call: TRBV27; clone_size: .; j_call: TRBJ2-7; cdr3_aa: CASGQLHEQYF
v_call: TRBV19; clone_size: .; j_call: TRBJ2-7; cdr3_aa: CASSIRRDSSYEQYF
v_call: TRBV19; clone_size: .; j_call: TRBJ1-5; cdr3_aa: CASSKRGNNQPQHF
v_call: TRBV7-3; clone_size: once; j_call: TRBJ1-1; cdr3_aa: CASSYSDQGTEAFF
v_call: TRBV28; clone_size: .; j_call: TRBJ1-3; cdr3_aa: CASSPGVGNTIYF
v_call: TRBV10-1; clone_size: .; j_call: TRBJ2-2; cdr3_aa: CASRQGGYGELFF
v_call: TRBV9; clone_size: .; j_call: TRBJ2-7; cdr3_aa: CASSEGDYSYEQYF
v_call: TRBV6-1; clone_size: .; j_call: TRBJ2-7; cdr3_aa: CASSEYEGAIYEQYF
v_call: TRBV7-6; clone_size: .; j_call: TRBJ2-5; cdr3_aa: CASSLTRQIQETQYF
v_call: TRBV29-1; clone_size: .; j_call: TRBJ2-1; cdr3_aa: CSDSLAGSYNEQFF
v_call: TRBV30; clone_size: .; j_call: TRBJ2-1; cdr3_aa: CAWSSTGGNEQFF
v_call: TRBV30; clone_size: .; j_call: TRBJ2-7; cdr3_aa: CAWSPREWYEQYF
v_call: TRBV5-5; clone_size: .; j_call: TRBJ2-7; cdr3_aa: CASTIMSDGQNPYEQYF
v_call: TRBV5-6; clone_size: .; j_call: TRBJ2-7; cdr3_aa: CASSYPGWGNYEQYF
v_call: TRBV7-2; clone_size: .; j_call: TRBJ1-1; cdr3_aa: CASSLEFAGTEAFF
v_call: TRBV7-9; clone_size: .; j_call: TRBJ1-2; cdr3_aa: CASSPGSGSRGYTF
v_call: TRBV6-1; clone_size: .; j_call: TRBJ2-1; cdr3_aa: CASQTSAFSYNEQFF
v_call: TRBV11-2; clone_size: .; j_call: TRBJ1-2; cdr3_aa: CASSLGQGAAYGYTF
v_call: TRBV9; clone_size: .; j_call: TRBJ2-1; cdr3_aa: CASSLPSVAGSGEQFF
v_call: TRBV7-9; clone_size: .; j_call: TRBJ2-7; cdr3_aa: CASSPQGDEQYF
v_call: TRBV5-1; clone_size: .; j_call: TRBJ2-2; cdr3_aa: CASRTGGSGELFF
v_call: TRBV29-1; clone_size: .; j_call: TRBJ2-5; cdr3_aa: CSVDSETQYF
v_call: TRBV6-5; clone_size: .; j_call: TRBJ1-3; cdr3_aa: CASSYSLGNTIYF
v_call: TRBV18; clone_size: .; j_call: TRBJ1-5; cdr3_aa: CASSLGDNQPQHF
v_call: TRBV11-3; clone_size: .; j_call: TRBJ2-2; cdr3_aa: CASSPWTGLNTGELFF
v_call: TRBV7-2; clone_size: .; j_call: TRBJ1-2; cdr3_aa: CASSLVDIQLINYGYTF
v_call: TRBV7-3; clone_size: .; j_call: TRBJ2-1; cdr3_aa: CASSLSRADNEQFF
v_call: TRBV5-1; clone_size: .; j_call: TRBJ2-7; cdr3_aa: CASSFPPSGSYEQYF
v_call: TRBV7-2; clone_size: .; j_call: TRBJ2-2; cdr3_aa: CASSLGRRGELFF
v_call: TRBV4-3; clone_size: .; j_call: TRBJ2-7; cdr3_aa: CASSPSSNRQGITSYEQYF
v_call: TRBV7-2; clone_size: .; j_call: TRBJ1-3; cdr3_aa: CASSLVPNRDYNTIYF
v_call: TRBV6-6; clone_size: .; j_call: TRBJ2-3; cdr3_aa: CASSYRGTDTQYF
v_call: TRBV15; clone_size: .; j_call: TRBJ2-3; cdr3_aa: CATSRDAKYTDTQYF
v_call: TRBV7-2; clone_size: .; j_call: TRBJ2-7; cdr3_aa: CASSLGIGVLYEQYF
v_call: TRBV13; clone_size: once; j_call: TRBJ2-2; cdr3_aa: CASSSLAGFIPGELFF
v_call: TRBV7-9; clone_size: .; j_call: TRBJ1-1; cdr3_aa: CASSLAAGSTEAFF
v_call: TRBV5-1; clone_size: .; j_call: TRBJ2-2; cdr3_aa: CASSPWADTGELFF
v_call: TRBV2; clone_size: .; j_call: TRBJ2-1; cdr3_aa: CASRALGLAGYNEQFF
v_call: TRBV4-1; clone_size: .; j_call: TRBJ1-5; cdr3_aa: CASSQEDRDAQPQHF
v_call: TRBV19; clone_size: .; j_call: TRBJ1-1; cdr3_aa: CASTGGSTEAFF
v_call: TRBV19; clone_size: .; j_call: TRBJ1-5; cdr3_aa: CASSIQGAGQPQHF
v_call: TRBV27; clone_size: .; j_call: TRBJ2-2; cdr3_aa: CASSSPGGYTGELFF
v_call: TRBV6-1; clone_size: .; j_call: TRBJ2-5; cdr3_aa: CASDIGLALETQYF
v_call: TRBV2; clone_size: .; j_call: TRBJ2-6; cdr3_aa: CASSGGSGTGGSGANVLTF
v_call: TRBV6-5; clone_size: .; j_call: TRBJ2-7; cdr3_aa: CASSYDAESGEQYF
v_call: TRBV29-1; clone_size: .; j_call: TRBJ2-3; cdr3_aa: CSVGLAGGTDTQYF
v_call: TRBV2; clone_size: .; j_call: TRBJ1-3; cdr3_aa: CASLGARSGNTIYF
v_call: TRBV6-5; clone_size: .; j_call: TRBJ1-2; cdr3_aa: CASSPGQIYGYTF
v_call: TRBV7-3; clone_size: .; j_call: TRBJ1-1; cdr3_aa: CASAWAENTEAFF
v_call: TRBV27; clone_size: .; j_call: TRBJ2-1; cdr3_aa: CASRDWTLDEQFF
v_call: TRBV21-1; clone_size: .; j_call: TRBJ2-5; cdr3_aa: CASSCDRGDTQETQYF
v_call: TRBV25-1; clone_size: .; j_call: TRBJ1-1; cdr3_aa: CASRVSGSGVTEAFF
v_call: TRBV7-6; clone_size: .; j_call: TRBJ2-1; cdr3_aa: CASSLWRSSYNEQFF
v_call: TRBV14; clone_size: .; j_call: TRBJ2-5; cdr3_aa: CASSPLQGNYQETQYF
v_call: TRBV9; clone_size: .; j_call: TRBJ2-5; cdr3_aa: CASSRRTGGQGETQYF